This TCR beta chain derives from a study of cytomegalovirus exposure and HLA in healthy donors. About the research overall: The same platform as the approximately 700 first-cohort repertoires was used for the 120 validation repertoires, a later analysis reported. Study-level results: The classifier reportedly diagnosed cytomegalovirus status with high sensitivity and specificity. The study designated roughly 150 TCR beta chains cytomegalovirus-associated.

TCRdb's table, derived via immunoSEQ multiplex PCR, lists solely in-frame clones and lacks some. Among under 300,000 clones listed, around 87% were seen once. For this clone: No antigen is known for it.

This clonotype was obtained from a woman aged 18-29 years in good health and CMV-seronegative. The sequenced sample was PBMCs.

The CDR3 spells CASSEAWTGYHEQYV. The CDR3 nucleotides are TGTGCCAGCAGTGAAGCCTGGACAGGGTACCACGAGCAGTACGTC. The chain joins TRBV2 to TRBJ2-7; 8 nucleotides align to TRBD1. Trimming at V came to 0 bases and at J to 5 bases, leaving 6 bases not matched to a gene. The CDR3 is 15 residues long. Germline values: CDR1 SNHLY, CDR2 FYNNEI.